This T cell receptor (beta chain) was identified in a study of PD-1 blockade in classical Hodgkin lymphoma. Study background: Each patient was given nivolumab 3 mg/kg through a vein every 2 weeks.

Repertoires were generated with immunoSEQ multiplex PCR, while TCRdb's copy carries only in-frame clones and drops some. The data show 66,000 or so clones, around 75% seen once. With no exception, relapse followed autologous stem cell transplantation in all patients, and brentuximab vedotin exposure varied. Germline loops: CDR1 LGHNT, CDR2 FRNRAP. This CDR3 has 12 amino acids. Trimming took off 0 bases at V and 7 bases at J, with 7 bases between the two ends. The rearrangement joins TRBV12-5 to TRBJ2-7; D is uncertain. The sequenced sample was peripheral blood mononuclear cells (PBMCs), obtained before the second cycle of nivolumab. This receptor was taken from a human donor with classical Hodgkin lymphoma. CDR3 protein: CASGLVRGEQYF. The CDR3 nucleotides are TGTGCTAGTGGTTTGGTCCGTGGGGAGCAGTACTTC.